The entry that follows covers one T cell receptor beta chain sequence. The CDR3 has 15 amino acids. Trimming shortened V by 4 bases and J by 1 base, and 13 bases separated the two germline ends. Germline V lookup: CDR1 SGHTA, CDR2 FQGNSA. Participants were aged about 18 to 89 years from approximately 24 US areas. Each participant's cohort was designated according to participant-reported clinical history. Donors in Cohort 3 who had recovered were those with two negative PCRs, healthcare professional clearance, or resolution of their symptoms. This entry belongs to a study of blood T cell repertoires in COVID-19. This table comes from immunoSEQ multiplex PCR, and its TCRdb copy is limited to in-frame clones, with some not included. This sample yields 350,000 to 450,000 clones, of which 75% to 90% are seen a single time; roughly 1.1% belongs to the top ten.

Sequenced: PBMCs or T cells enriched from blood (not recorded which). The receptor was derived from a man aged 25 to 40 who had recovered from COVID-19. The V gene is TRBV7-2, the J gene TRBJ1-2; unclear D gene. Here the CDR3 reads CASSSAVPINYGYTF. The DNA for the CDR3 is TGTGCCAGCAGCTCCGCGGTCCCTATTAACTATGGCTACACCTTC. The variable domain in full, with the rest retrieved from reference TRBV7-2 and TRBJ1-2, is GAGVSQSPSNKVTEKGKDVELRCDPISGHTALYWYRQSLGQGLEFLIYFQGNSAPDKSGLPSDRFSAERTGGSVSTLTIQRTQQEDSAVYLCASSSAVPINYGYTFGSGTRLTVV.